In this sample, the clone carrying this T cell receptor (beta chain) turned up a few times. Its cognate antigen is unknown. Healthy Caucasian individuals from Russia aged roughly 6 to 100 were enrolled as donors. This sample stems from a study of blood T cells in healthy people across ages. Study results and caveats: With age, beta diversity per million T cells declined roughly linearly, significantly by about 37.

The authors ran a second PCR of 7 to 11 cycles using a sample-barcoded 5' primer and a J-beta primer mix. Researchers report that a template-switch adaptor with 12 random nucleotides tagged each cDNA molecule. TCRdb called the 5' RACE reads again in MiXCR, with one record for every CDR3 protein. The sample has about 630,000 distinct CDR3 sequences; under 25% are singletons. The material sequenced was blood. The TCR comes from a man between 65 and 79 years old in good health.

In DNA, the CDR3 is TGTGCCAGTAATTCCCTCAAGGGAACTAACTATGGCTACACCTTC. This encodes CASNSLKGTNYGYTF. The chain uses TRBV19 and TRBJ1-2; no clear D gene. V was cut by 7 bases and J by 0 bases, with 15 bases left in between. The CDR3 runs 15 residues. Germline V gene lookup returns CDR1 LNHDA and CDR2 SQIVND (reference sequence).